The 10 T cell receptor beta chains below come from one sample, sequenced in a study of Ad26.COV2.S vaccination and SARS-CoV-2 variants. The treatment here: roughly 19 received Ad26.COV2.S at low or high dose, single or two shots; roughly 5 received placebo; per-sample allocation not given. On day 63 after the first injection, vaccine and placebo recipients gave samples. Using immunoSEQ multiplex PCR, the repertoire was profiled, and TCRdb retains in-frame clones only, with some absent. Here the sample spans roughly 420,000 clones, 89% being singletons. The input for sequencing was peripheral blood, taken in a trial of Ad26.COV2.S vaccine versus placebo. The origin of the receptors is a person between 18 and 59 years old who received the Ad26.COV2.S COVID-19 vaccine or a placebo.

The chain employs TRBV4-1 and TRBJ1-4; D unresolved. Germline V gene data show CDR1 as MGHRA and CDR2 as YSYEKL. The CDR3 spans 13 residues. Between the trimmed V and J ends, which lost 1 base and 13 bases, there was a span of 13 bases. The CDR3 protein is CASSQVGSARLFF. CDR3 in DNA: TGCGCCAGCAGCCAAGTGGGGTCTGCTCGACTGTTTTTT.

This chain uses TRBV19 with TRBJ2-7; 7 bases map to TRBD2. J lost 6 bases, V lost 3 bases, and 2 bases had no gene match. CDR1 is LNHDA and CDR2 is SQIVND in the germline V gene (reference sequence). The CDR3 spans 12 residues. CDR3 in amino acids: CASSIGRSEQYF. CDR3 DNA sequence: TGTGCCAGTAGTATCGGGAGGAGCGAGCAGTACTTC.

The chain links TRBV9 to TRBJ1-2, with D uncertain. Germline CDR1 and CDR2: SGDLS and YYNGEE. The CDR3 has 15 residues. Trimming removed 0 bases at V and 4 bases at J, with 13 bases between. CDR3 coding DNA: TGTGCCAGCAGCGTAGCAAACCCCAGACTCTATGGCTACACCTTC. Translating gives CASSVANPRLYGYTF.

Concerning this clone: Other DNA variants within this sample encode the same CDR3. V gene TRBV4-1 combines with J gene TRBJ1-5; D uncertain. Trimming removed 0 bases at V and 3 bases at J, with 9 bases between. Looked up from germline, CDR1 is MGHRA and CDR2 is YSYEKL. This CDR3 is built from 15 residues. The CDR3 loop reads CASSQDLAYNQPQHF. CDR3 nucleotides: TGCGCCAGCAGCCAAGATCTGGCCTACAATCAGCCCCAGCATTTT.

J is TRBJ2-7 and V is TRBV11-3; the D call may be TRBD1 or TRBD2 (5 bases each). CDR3 length: 13 amino acids. V lost 5 bases to trimming and J lost 2 bases, with 10 bases between them. CDR1 and CDR2 (germline): SGHNT, YENEEA. CDR3 region: CASSHGTPYEQYF. CDR3 coding DNA: TGTGCCAGCAGCCACGGGACCCCCTACGAGCAGTACTTC.

The genes are TRBV18 and TRBJ2-1; a weak D match, TRBD1 (6 bases). The CDR3 loop spans 15 amino acids. V shed 6 bases and J shed 2 bases, with 14 bases lying between them. Germline loops: CDR1 KGHSH, CDR2 LQKENI. CDR3 in amino acids: CASSAQGLAYNEQFF. The CDR3 DNA is TGTGCCAGCTCCGCCCAGGGGTTGGCCTACAATGAGCAGTTCTTC.

This clone was seen just once. This CDR3 reads CASSLVGVGPTGNTIYF. The CDR3 nucleotides are TGTGCCAGCAGCTTAGTCGGGGTAGGGCCTACTGGAAACACCATATATTTT. This chain links TRBV11-2 with TRBJ1-3; D is ambiguous. V was cut by 1 base and J by 2 bases, with 15 bases left in between. CDR3 length equals 17 residues. Germline-derived CDR1 and CDR2 are SGHAT and FQNNGV.

The chain is built from TRBV11-3 and TRBJ2-1; D gene unclear. The CDR3 runs to 13 residues. From germline, CDR1 is SGHNT and CDR2 YENEEA. Trimming removed 2 bases from V and 2 bases from J, with 4 bases in between. CDR3 sequence (DNA): TGTGCCAGCAGCTTAAATACCTACAATGAGCAGTTCTTC. As protein: CASSLNTYNEQFF.

For this clone: Other nucleotide sequences from this sample produce the same CDR3. J is TRBJ1-1 and V is TRBV7-3; possibly TRBD1 for D (5 bases). V gave up 3 bases and J gave up 0 bases, with 5 bases separating them. This CDR3 has 13 residues. Germline V gene sequence: CDR1 SGHTA, CDR2 FQGTGA. The CDR3 DNA reads as TGTGCCAGCAGCTTGACAGTGAACACTGAAGCTTTCTTT. The encoded protein is CASSLTVNTEAFF.

The chain employs TRBV27 and TRBJ2-3; TRBD1 matches at 8 bases. Trimming cost V 8 bases and J 5 bases; bases outside gene matches: 6. Germline lookup yields CDR1 MNHEY and CDR2 SMNVEV (reference sequence). The CDR3 length is 13 residues. This CDR3 reads CASGGQGGDTQYF. CDR3 nucleotides: TGTGCCAGCGGAGGACAGGGAGGAGATACGCAGTATTTT.